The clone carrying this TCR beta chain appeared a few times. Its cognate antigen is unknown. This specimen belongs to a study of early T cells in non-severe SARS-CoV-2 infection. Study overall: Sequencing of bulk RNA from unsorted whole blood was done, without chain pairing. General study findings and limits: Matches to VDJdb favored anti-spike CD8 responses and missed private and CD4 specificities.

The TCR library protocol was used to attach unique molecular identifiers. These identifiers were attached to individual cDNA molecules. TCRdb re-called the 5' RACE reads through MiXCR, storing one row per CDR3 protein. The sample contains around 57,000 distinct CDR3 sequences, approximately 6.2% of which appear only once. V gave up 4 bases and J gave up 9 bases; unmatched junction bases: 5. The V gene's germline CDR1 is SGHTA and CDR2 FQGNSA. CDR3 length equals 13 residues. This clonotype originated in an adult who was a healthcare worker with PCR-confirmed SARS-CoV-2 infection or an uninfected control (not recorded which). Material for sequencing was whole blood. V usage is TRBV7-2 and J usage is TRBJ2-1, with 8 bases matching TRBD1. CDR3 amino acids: CASSYRGVGEQFF. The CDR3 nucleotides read TGTGCCAGCAGCTACAGGGGGGTAGGTGAGCAGTTCTTC.